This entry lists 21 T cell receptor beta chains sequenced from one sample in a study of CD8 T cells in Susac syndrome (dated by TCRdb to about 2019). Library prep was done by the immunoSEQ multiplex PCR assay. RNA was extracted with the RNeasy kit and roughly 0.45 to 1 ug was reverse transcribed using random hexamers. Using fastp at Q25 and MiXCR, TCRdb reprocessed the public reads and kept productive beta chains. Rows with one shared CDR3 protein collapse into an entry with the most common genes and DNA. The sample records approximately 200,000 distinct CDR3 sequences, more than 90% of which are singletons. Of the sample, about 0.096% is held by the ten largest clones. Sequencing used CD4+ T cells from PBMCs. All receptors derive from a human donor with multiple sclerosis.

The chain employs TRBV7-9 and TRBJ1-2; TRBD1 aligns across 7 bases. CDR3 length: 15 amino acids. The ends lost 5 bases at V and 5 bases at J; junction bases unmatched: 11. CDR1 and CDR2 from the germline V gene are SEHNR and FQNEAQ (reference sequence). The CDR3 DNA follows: TGTGCCAGCAGCCTCGGGGTGGGACAGTCATATGGCTACACCTTC. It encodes CASSLGVGQSYGYTF.

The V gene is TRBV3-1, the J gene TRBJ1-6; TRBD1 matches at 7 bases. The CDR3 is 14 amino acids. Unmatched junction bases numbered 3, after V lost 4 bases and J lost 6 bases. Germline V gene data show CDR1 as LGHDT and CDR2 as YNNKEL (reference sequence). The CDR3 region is CASSPRTGNSPLHF. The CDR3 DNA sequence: TGTGCCAGCAGCCCGCGGACAGGTAATTCACCCCTCCACTTT.

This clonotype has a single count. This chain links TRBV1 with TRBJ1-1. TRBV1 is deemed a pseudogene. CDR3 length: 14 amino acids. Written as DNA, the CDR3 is TGCACCAGCAGCCATCTTCGACGACGAATTGAAGCTTTCTTT. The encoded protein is CTSSHLRRRIEAFF.

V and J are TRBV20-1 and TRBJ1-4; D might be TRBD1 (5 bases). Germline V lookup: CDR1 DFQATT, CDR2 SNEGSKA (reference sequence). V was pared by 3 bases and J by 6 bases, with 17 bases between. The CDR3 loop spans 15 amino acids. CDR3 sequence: CSAREVGARDEKLFF. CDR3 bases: TGCAGTGCTAGGGAGGTAGGGGCCCGTGATGAAAAACTGTTTTTT.

CDR3 residues: CASRGPRGYEQYF. In DNA form, the CDR3 reads TGTGCCAGCAGGGGCCCGCGGGGTTACGAGCAGTACTTC. The chain uses TRBV6-2 or TRBV6-3 and TRBJ2-7, with D possibly matching TRBD2 (6 bases). The germline CDR1 and CDR2 sequences are MNHEY and SVGEGT. There are 13 residues in the CDR3. Trimming pared 6 bases from V and 4 bases from J, leaving 13 bases between.

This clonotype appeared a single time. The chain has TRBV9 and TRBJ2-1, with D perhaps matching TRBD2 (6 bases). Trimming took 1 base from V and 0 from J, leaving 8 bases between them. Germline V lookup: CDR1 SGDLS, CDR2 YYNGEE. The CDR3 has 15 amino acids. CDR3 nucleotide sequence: TGTGCCAGCAGCGTACGGGAGAGCTCCTACAATGAGCAGTTCTTC. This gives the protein CASSVRESSYNEQFF. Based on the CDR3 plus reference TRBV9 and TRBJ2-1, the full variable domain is DSGVTQTPKHLITATGQRVTLRCSPRSGDLSVYWYQQSLDQGLQFLIQYYNGEERAKGNILERFSAQQFPDLHSELNLSSLELGDSALYFCASSVRESSYNEQFFGPGTRLTVL.

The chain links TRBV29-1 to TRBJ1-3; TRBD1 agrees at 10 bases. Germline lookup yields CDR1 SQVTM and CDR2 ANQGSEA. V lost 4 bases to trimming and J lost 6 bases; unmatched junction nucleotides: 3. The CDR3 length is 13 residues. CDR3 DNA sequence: TGCAGCGTTGCCGGGACAGGGGTAAACACCATATATTTT. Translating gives CSVAGTGVNTIYF.

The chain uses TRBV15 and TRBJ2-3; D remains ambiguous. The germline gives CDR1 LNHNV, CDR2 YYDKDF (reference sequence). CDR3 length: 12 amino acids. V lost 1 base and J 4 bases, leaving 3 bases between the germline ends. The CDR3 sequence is CATSRGPDTQYF. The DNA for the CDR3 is TGTGCCACCAGCAGAGGGCCAGATACGCAGTATTTT.

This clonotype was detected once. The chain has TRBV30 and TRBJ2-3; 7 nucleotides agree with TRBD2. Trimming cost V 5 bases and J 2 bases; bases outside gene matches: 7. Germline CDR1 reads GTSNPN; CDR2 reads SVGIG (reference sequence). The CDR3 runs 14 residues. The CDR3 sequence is CAWARGGPTDTQYF. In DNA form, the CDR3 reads TGTGCCTGGGCCCGCGGGGGACCCACAGATACGCAGTATTTT. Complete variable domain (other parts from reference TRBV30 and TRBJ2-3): SQTIHQWPATLVQPVGSPLSLECTVEGTSNPNLYWYRQAAGRGLQLLFYSVGIGQISSEVPQNLSASRPQDRQFILSSKKLLLSDSGFYLCAWARGGPTDTQYFGPGTRLTVL.

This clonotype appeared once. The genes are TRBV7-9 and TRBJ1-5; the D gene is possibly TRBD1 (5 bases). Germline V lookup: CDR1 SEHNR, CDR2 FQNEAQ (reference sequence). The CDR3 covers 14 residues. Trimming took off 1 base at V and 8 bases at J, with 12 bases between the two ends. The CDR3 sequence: CASSLGPGREPQHF. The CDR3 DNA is TGTGCCAGCAGCTTAGGACCAGGGCGGGAGCCCCAGCATTTT.

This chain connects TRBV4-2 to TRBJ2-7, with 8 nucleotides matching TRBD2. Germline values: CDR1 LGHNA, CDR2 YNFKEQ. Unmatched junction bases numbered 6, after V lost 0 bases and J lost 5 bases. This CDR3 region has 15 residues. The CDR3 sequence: CASSQDLGLAHEQYF. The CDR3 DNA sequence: TGTGCCAGCAGCCAAGATCTAGGACTAGCACACGAGCAGTACTTC.

For the CDR3, the DNA is TGTGCCAGCAGCTTTCCCCCCATTACGGATACGCAGTATTTT. Protein product: CASSFPPITDTQYF. The chain combines TRBV7-9 with TRBJ2-3; D is unresolved. There are 14 residues in the CDR3. V was pared by 3 bases and J by 6 bases, with 13 bases between. Looked up from germline, CDR1 is SEHNR and CDR2 is FQNEAQ (reference sequence).

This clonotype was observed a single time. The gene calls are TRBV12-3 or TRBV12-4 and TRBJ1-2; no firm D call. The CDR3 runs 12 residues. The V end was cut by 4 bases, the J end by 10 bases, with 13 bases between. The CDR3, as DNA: TGTGCCAGCAGTTCCGGGCCTCCGTCCTACACCTTC. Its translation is CASSSGPPSYTF.

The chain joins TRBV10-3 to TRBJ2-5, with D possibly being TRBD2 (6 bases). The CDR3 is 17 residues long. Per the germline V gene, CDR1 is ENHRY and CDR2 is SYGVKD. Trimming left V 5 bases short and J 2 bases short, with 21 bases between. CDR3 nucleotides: TGTGCCATCAGTCCGGGTGCGGGGAAGAGGCTTCAAGAGACCCAGTACTTC. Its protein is CAISPGAGKRLQETQYF.

CDR3 bases: TGTGCCAGCAGCCCAGGGACAGGGAGGACGGCTGGCTACACCTTC. Protein: CASSPGTGRTAGYTF. The rearrangement joins TRBV7-3 to TRBJ1-2; 9 bases align to TRBD1. CDR1 and CDR2 from the germline V gene are SGHTA and FQGTGA. V trimming: 5 bases; J trimming: 7 bases; junction bases outside the gene matches: 11. This CDR3 spans 15 amino acids.

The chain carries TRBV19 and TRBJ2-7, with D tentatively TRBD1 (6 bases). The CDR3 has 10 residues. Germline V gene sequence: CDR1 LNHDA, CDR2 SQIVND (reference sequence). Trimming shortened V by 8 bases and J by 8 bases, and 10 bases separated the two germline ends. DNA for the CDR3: TGTGCCAGTGAGGGGGTGAAGCAGTACTTC. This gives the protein CASEGVKQYF.

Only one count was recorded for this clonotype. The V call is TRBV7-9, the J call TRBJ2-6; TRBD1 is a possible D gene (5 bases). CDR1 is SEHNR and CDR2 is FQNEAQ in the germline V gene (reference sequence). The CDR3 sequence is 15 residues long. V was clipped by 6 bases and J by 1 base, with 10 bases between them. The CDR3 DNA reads TGTGCCAGCAGTCTCAGGGTATCTGGGGCCAACGTCCTGACTTTC. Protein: CASSLRVSGANVLTF.

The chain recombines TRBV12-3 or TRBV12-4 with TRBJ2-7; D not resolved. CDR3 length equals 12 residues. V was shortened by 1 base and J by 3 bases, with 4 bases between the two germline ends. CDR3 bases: TGTGCCAGCAGTTTAGAGCACTACGAGCAGTACTTC. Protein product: CASSLEHYEQYF.

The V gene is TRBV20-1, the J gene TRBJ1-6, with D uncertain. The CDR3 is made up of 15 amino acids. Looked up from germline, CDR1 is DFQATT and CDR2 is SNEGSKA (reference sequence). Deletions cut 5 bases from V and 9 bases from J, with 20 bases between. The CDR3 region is CSAHSQNNVISPLHF. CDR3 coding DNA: TGCAGTGCTCATTCCCAGAACAATGTAATTTCACCCCTCCACTTT.

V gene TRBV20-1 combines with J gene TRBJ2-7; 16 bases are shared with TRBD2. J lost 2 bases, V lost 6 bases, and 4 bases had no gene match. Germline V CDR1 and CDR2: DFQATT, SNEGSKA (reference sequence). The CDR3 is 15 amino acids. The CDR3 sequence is CSAAGLAGGTYEQYF. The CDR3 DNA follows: TGCAGTGCCGCGGGACTAGCGGGGGGGACCTACGAGCAGTACTTC.

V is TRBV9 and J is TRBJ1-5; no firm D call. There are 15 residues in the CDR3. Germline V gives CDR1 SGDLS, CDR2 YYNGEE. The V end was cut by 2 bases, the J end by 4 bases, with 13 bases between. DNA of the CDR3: TGTGCCAGCAGCGTCCATTCGGACGTAAATCAGCCCCAGCATTTT. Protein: CASSVHSDVNQPQHF.